This T cell receptor (beta chain) was retrieved from a study of vaccination effects on CD4 cells after COVID-19. Study summary: Sampling of two convalescent patients took place 16 days and one week prior to vaccination. General study results and limits: Pronounced clonal contraction occurred in clones induced by infection and by vaccine late after vaccination.

This clone was recorded only once. The antigen remains undetermined. CDR1 ENHRY and CDR2 SYGVKD come from the germline V gene. V gave up 4 bases and J gave up 5 bases, with 9 bases separating them. The CDR3 sequence is 12 residues long. Clones were read by immunoSEQ multiplex PCR, and TCRdb kept only the in-frame ones, dropping some. The sample has more than 20,000 clones, approximately 80% seen once. Peptide-pool stimulation followed by sequencing identified expanded antigen-specific CD4+ clonotypes in the ViraFEST assay. It was after around 10 days of culture that CD4+ T cells were isolated. SARS-CoV-2 infection was confirmed by PCR in the person between March and December 2020. On days 3 and 7, fresh IL-2 medium replaced half the medium.

The sequence was obtained from a human donor who had a prior SARS-CoV-2 infection. Sequenced material: CD4+ T cells from PBMCs cultured with HCoV-NL63 spike peptides, taken before COVID-19 vaccination. The chain recombines TRBV10-3 with TRBJ2-7; D might be TRBD2 (5 bases). CDR3 sequence reads: CAISVSGDEQYF. In nucleotides, the CDR3 is TGTGCCATCAGTGTTTCCGGGGACGAGCAGTACTTC.